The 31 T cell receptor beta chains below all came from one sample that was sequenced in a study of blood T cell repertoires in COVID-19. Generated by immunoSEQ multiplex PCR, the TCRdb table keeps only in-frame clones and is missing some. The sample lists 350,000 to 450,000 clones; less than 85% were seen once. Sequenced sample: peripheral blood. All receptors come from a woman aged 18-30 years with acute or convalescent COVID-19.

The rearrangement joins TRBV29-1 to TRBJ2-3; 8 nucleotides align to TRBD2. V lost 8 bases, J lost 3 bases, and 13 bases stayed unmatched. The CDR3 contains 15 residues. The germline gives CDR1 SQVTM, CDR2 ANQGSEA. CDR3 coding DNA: TGCAGCTCACAAGGGAGCGGGAGATCGACAGATACGCAGTATTTT. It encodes CSSQGSGRSTDTQYF.

The CDR3 DNA reads TGTGCCAGTAGGGACAGGGGGCTGGCCGGGGAGCTGTTTTTT. Protein product: CASRDRGLAGELFF. The V call is TRBV19, the J call TRBJ2-2, with 11 bases matching TRBD1. In germline, CDR1 is LNHDA, CDR2 SQIVND (reference sequence). J was trimmed by 6 bases and V by 6 bases; bases with no gene match: 3. This CDR3 has 14 amino acids.

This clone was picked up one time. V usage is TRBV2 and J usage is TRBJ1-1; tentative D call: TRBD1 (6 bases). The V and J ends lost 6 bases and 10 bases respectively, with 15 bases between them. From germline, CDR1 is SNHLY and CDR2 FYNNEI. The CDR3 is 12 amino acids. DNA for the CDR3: TGTGCCAGCAGCGACCGGGACATGCGAGCTTTCTTT. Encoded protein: CASSDRDMRAFF.

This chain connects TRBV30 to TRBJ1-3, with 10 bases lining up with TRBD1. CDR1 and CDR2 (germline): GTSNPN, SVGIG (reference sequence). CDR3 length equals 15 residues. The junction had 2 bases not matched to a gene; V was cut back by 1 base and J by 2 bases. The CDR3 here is CAWSGDRGAGNTIYF. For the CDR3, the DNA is TGTGCCTGGAGTGGGGACAGGGGAGCTGGAAACACCATATATTTT.

The CDR3 region is CASTRLAGIVTDTQYF. CDR3 bases: TGTGCCAGCACCCGACTAGCGGGAATAGTCACAGATACGCAGTATTTT. This sequence joins TRBV2 and TRBJ2-3; 11 bases align to TRBD2. V lost 7 bases, J lost 2 bases, and 8 bases stayed unmatched. Germline CDR1 is SNHLY and CDR2 is FYNNEI. The CDR3 has 16 amino acids.

The CDR3: CASSLTSGGVSQGSEAFF. The CDR3 DNA sequence: TGTGCCAGCAGCTTAACTAGCGGCGGGGTATCCCAGGGTAGTGAAGCTTTCTTT. The rearrangement links TRBV7-3 to TRBJ1-1; D is perhaps TRBD1 (5 bases). The V end was cut by 0 bases, the J end by 7 bases, with 24 bases between. CDR1 and CDR2 (germline): SGHTA, FQGTGA. This CDR3 is built from 18 residues.

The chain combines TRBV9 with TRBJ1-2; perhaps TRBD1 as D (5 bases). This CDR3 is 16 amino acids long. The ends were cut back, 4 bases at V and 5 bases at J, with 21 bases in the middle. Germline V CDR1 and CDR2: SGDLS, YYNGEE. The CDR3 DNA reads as TGTGCCAGCAGCCCCCTCGGCAGCCGGGACTCGTATGGCTACACCTTC. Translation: CASSPLGSRDSYGYTF. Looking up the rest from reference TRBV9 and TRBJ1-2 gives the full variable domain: DSGVTQTPKHLITATGQRVTLRCSPRSGDLSVYWYQQSLDQGLQFLIQYYNGEERAKGNILERFSAQQFPDLHSELNLSSLELGDSALYFCASSPLGSRDSYGYTFGSGTRLTVV.

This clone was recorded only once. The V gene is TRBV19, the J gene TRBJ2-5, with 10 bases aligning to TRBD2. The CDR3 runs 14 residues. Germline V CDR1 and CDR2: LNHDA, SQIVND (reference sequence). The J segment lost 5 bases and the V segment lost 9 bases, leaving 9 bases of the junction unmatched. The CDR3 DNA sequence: TGTGCCAGCTCATCTAGCGGGGGCTTGGAGACCCAGTACTTC. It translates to CASSSSGGLETQYF.

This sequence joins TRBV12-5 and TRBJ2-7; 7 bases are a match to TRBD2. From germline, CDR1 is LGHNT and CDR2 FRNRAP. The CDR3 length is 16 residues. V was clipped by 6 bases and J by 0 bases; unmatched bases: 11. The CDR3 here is CASGDLRRGSSYEQYF. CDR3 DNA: TGTGCTAGTGGCGACCTCCGACGCGGGAGCTCCTACGAGCAGTACTTC.

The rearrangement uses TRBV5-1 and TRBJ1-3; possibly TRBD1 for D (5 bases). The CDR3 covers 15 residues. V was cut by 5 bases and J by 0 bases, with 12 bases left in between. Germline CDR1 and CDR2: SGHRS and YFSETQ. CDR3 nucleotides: TGCGCCAGCAGTCTAGGGGAAATCTCTGGAAACACCATATATTTT. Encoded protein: CASSLGEISGNTIYF.

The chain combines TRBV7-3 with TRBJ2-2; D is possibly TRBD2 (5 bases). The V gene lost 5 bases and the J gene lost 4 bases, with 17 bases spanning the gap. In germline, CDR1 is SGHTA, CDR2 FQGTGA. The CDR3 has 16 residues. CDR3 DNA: TGTGCCAGCAGCCCATGGGCGGGTCTGGGCACCGGGGAGCTGTTTTTT. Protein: CASSPWAGLGTGELFF. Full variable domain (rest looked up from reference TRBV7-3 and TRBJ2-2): GAGVSQTPSNKVTEKGKYVELRCDPISGHTALYWYRQSLGQGPEFLIYFQGTGAADDSGLPNDRFFAVRPEGSVSTLKIQRTERGDSAVYLCASSPWAGLGTGELFFGEGSRLTVL.

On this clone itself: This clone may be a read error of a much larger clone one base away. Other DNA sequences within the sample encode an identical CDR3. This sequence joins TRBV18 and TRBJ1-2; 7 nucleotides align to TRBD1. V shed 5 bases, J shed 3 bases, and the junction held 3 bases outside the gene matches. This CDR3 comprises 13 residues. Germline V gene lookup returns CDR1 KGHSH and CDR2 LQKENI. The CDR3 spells CASSSTGDYGYTF. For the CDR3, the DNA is TGTGCCAGCTCATCCACAGGGGACTATGGCTACACCTTC. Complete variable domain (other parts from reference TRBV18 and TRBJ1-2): NAGVMQNPRHLVRRRGQEARLRCSPMKGHSHVYWYRQLPEEGLKFMVYLQKENIIDESGMPKERFSAEFPKEGPSILRIQQVVRGDSAAYFCASSSTGDYGYTFGSGTRLTVV.

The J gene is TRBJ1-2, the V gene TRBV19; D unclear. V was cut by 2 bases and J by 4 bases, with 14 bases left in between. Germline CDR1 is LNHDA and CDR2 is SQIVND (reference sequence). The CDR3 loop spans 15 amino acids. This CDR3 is CASSILVPEIYGYTF. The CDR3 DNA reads TGTGCCAGTAGTATATTGGTTCCAGAAATCTATGGCTACACCTTC.

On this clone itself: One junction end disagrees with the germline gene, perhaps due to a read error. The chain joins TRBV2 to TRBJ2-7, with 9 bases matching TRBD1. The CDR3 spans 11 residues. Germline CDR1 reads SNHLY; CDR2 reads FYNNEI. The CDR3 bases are TGTGCCAGCAGTGAGGGAGGGACAGGGCCTTTC. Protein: CASSEGGTGPF.

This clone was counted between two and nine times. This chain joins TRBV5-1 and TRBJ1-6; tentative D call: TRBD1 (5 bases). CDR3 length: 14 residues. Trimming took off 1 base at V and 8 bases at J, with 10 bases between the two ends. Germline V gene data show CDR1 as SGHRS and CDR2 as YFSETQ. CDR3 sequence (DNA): TGCGCCAGCAGCTTGTTAGGGGTGGATTCACCCCTCCACTTT. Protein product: CASSLLGVDSPLHF.

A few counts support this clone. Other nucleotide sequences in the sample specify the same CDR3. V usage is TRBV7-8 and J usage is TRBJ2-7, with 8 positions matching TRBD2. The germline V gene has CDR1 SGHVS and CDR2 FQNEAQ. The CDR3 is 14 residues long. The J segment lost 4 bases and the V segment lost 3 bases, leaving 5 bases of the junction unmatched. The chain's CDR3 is CASSLAGGVYEQYF. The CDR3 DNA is TGTGCCAGCAGCTTGGCGGGGGGCGTATACGAGCAGTACTTC.

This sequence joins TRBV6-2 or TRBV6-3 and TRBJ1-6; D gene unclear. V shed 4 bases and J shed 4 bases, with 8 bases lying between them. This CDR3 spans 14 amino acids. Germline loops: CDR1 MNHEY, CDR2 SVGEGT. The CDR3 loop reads CASSSGSYNSPLHF. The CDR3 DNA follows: TGTGCCAGCAGTTCCGGGTCATATAATTCACCCCTCCACTTT.

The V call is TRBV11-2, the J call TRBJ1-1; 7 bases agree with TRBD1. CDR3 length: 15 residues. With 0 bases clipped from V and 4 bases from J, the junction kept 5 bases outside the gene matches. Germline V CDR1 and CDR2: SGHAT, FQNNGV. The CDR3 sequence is CASSLEGGLLTEAFF. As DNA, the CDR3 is TGTGCCAGCAGCTTAGAAGGGGGCCTTCTCACTGAAGCTTTCTTT.

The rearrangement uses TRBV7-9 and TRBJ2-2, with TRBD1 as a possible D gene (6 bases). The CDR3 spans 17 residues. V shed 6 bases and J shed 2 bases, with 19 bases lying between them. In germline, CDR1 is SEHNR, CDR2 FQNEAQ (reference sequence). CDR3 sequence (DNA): TGTGCCAGCAGTTACCCACGGACAGTCCCCAACACCGGGGAGCTGTTTTTT. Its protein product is CASSYPRTVPNTGELFF.

The CDR3 protein is CASSLRLENTEAFF. The CDR3 coding sequence is TGTGCCAGCAGCTTGAGGTTGGAGAACACTGAAGCTTTCTTT. V usage is TRBV9 and J usage is TRBJ1-1; D ambiguous. Germline lookup yields CDR1 SGDLS and CDR2 YYNGEE. This CDR3 comprises 14 residues. Trimming stripped 4 bases from V and 1 base from J, with 11 bases between.

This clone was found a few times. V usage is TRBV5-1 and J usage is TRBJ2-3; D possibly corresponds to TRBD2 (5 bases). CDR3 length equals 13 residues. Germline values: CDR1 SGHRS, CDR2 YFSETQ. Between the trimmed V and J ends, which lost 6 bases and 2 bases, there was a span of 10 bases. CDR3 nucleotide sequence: TGCGCCAGCACCTTCCGGGACACAGATACGCAGTATTTT. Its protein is CASTFRDTDTQYF.

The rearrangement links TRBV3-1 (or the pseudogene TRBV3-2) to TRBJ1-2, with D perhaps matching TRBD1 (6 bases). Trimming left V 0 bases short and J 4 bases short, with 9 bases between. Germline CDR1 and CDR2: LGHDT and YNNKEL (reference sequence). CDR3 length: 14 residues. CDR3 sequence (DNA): TGTGCCAGCAGCCAAGATCAGGGGCTCTATGGCTACACCTTC. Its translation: CASSQDQGLYGYTF.

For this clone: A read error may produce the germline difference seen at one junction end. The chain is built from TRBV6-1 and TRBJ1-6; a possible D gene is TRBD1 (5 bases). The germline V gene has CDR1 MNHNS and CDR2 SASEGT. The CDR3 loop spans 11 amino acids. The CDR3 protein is CASSEMAGPVF. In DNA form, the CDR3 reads TGTGCCAGCAGTGAAATGGCAGGGCCCGTTTTT.

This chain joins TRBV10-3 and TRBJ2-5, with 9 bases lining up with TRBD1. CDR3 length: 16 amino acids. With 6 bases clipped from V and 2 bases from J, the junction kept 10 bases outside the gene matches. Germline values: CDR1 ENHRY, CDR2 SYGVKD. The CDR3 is CAISRQTGGGQETQYF. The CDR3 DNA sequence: TGTGCCATCAGCCGACAGACAGGGGGTGGGCAAGAGACCCAGTACTTC.

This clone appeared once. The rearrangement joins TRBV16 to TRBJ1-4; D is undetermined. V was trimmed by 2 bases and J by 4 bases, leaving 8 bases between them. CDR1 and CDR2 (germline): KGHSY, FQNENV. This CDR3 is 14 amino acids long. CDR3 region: CASSQPEGNEKLFF. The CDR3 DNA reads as TGTGCCAGCAGCCAACCCGAGGGTAATGAAAAACTGTTTTTT.

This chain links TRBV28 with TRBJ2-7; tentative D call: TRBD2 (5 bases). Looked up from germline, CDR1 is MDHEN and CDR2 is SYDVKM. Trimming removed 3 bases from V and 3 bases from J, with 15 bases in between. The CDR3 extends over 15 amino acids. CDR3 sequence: CASSFITAGSYEQYF. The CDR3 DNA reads TGTGCCAGCAGTTTTATTACGGCGGGCAGCTACGAGCAGTACTTC.

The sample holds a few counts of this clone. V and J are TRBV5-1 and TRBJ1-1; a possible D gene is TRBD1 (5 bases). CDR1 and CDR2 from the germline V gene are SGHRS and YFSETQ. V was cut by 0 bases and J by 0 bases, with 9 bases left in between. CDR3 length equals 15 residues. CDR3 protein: CASSLARVMNTEAFF. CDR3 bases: TGCGCCAGCAGCTTGGCCAGGGTCATGAACACTGAAGCTTTCTTT.

CDR3 in DNA: TGTGCCAGTGCCCAGGGTAGGAACACTGAAGCTTTCTTT. This sequence encodes CASAQGRNTEAFF. The rearrangement uses TRBV28 and TRBJ1-1, with D maybe TRBD1 (5 bases). The CDR3 consists of 13 residues. From germline, CDR1 is MDHEN and CDR2 SYDVKM. Between the trimmed V and J ends, which lost 9 bases and 1 base, there was a span of 12 bases. Full variable domain (rest looked up from reference TRBV28 and TRBJ1-1): DVKVTQSSRYLVKRTGEKVFLECVQDMDHENMFWYRQDPGLGLRLIYFSYDVKMKEKGDIPEGYSVSREKKERFSLILESASTNQTSMYLCASAQGRNTEAFFGQGTRLTVV.

CDR3 sequence reads: CASSSGTSGLEGKQYF. For the CDR3, the DNA is TGTGCCAGCAGCTCTGGGACTAGCGGCCTGGAGGGTAAGCAGTACTTC. The rearrangement links TRBV28 to TRBJ2-7, with 11 positions matching TRBD2. V was pared by 6 bases and J by 8 bases, with 15 bases of the junction left unmatched. The germline V gene encodes CDR1 MDHEN and CDR2 SYDVKM. The CDR3 length is 16 residues.

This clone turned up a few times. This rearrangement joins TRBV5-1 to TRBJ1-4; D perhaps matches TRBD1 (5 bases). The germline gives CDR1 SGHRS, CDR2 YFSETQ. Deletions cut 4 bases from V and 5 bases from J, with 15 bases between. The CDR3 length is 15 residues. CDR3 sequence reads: CASSPDTPPNEKLFF. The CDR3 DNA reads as TGCGCCAGCAGCCCGGACACCCCACCGAATGAAAAACTGTTTTTT.

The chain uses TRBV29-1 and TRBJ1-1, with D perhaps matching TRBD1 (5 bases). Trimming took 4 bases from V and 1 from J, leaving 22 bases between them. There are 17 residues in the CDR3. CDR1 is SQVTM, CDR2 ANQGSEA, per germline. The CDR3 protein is CSVAGTTIEFSNTEAFF. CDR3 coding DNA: TGCAGCGTTGCCGGGACTACAATCGAGTTTTCGAACACTGAAGCTTTCTTT.